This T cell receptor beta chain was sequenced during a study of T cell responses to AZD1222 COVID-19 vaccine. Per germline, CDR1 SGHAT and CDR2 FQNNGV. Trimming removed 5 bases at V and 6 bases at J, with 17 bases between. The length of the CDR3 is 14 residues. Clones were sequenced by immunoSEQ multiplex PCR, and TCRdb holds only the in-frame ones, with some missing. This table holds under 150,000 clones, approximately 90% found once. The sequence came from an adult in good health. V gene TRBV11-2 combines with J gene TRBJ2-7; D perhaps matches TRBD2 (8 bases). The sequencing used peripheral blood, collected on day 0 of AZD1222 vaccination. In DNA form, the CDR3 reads TGTGCCAGCAGCCCCCGGGAGGGGGCTGCCGAGCAGTACTTC. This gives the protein CASSPREGAAEQYF.